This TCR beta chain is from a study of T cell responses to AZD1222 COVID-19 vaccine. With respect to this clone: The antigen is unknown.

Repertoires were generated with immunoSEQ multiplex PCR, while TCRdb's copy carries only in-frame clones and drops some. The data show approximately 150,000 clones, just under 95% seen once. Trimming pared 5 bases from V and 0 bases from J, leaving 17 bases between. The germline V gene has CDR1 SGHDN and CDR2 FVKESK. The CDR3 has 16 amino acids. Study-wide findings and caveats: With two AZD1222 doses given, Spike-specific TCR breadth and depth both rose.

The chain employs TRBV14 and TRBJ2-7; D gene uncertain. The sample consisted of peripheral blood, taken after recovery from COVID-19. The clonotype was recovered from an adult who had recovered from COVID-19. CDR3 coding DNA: TGTGCCAGCAGCTTCCGGTTTGTGGAAGGCTCCTACGAGCAGTACTTC. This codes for CASSFRFVEGSYEQYF. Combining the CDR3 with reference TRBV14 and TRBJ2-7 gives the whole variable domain EAGVTQFPSHSVIEKGQTVTLRCDPISGHDNLYWYRRVMGKEIKFLLHFVKESKQDESGMPNNRFLAERTGGTYSTLKVQPAELEDSGVYFCASSFRFVEGSYEQYFGPGTRLTVT.